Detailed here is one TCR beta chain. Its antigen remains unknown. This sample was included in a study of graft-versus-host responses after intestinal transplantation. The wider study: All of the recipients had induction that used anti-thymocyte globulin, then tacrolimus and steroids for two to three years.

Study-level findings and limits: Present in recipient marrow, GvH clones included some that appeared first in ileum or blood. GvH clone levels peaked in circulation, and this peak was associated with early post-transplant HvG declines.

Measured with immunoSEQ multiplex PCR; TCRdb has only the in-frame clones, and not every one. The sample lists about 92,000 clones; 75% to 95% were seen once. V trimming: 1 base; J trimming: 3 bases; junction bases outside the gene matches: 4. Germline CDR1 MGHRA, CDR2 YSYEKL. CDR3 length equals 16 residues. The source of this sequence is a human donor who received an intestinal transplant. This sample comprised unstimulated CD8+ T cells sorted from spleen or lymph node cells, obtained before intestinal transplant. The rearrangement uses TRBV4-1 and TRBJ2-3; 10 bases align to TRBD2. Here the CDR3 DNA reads TGCGCCAGCAGCCAAGTCCTAGCGGGGGATACAGATACGCAGTATTTT. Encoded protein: CASSQVLAGDTDTQYF.